The rows below give T cell receptor beta chains drawn from one sample of a study of human T cells and chemical hapten exposure. TCRdb itself ran the RACE reads through MiXCR, one entry per CDR3 protein. The sample has roughly 70,000 distinct CDR3 sequences; about 9.1% are singletons. The specimen was whole blood, collected in connection with sensitization to the hapten diphenylcyclopropenone (DPC). The receptors were gathered from a woman in her forties with alopecia areata. Some clones in this sample may be carry-over from other donors' samples. CDR3s include the opening cysteine and the closing phenylalanine or tryptophan. Each record gives: CDR3 protein, CDR3 DNA, clone size, J gene, V gene, D gene. A D gene is named only where the DNA matches it firmly. Size values are once, few and many counts, or a class for expanded clones, and some rows have none.

CASSLRGVAVSTDTQYF TGTGCCAGCAGCTTAAGGGGAGTCGCCGTGAGCACAGATACGCAGTATTTT - TRBJ2-3 TRBV7-2 -
CSVEINSGNTIYF TGCAGCGTTGAGATAAACTCTGGAAACACCATATATTTT many TRBJ1-3 TRBV29-1 -
CASRSGTGDEKLFF TGTGCCAGCAGGTCCGGGACAGGGGACGAAAAACTGTTTTTT few TRBJ1-4 TRBV28 TRBD1
CASSLGGGVRTEAFF TGTGCCAGCAGCTTAGGTGGGGGCGTTCGCACTGAAGCTTTCTTT - TRBJ1-1 TRBV7-9 -
CASNWGRALSGNTIYF TGTGCCAGCAATTGGGGGCGAGCCCTCTCTGGAAACACCATATATTTT few TRBJ1-3 TRBV6-6 -
CASSLARGTRVNEQFF TGTGCCAGCAGCTTAGCGCGGGGGACTAGGGTTAATGAGCAGTTCTTC many TRBJ2-1 TRBV7-2 TRBD2
CASSQDSGGANEQFF TGTGCCAGCAGCCAGGATAGCGGGGGGGCCAATGAGCAGTTCTTC few TRBJ2-1 TRBV4-2 TRBD2
CASSTPGHHTYEQYF TGTGCCAGCAGCACCCCGGGACACCATACCTACGAGCAGTACTTC many TRBJ2-7 TRBV6-2/TRBV6-3 -
CASSQEVTSGGYEQYF TGCGCCAGCAGCCAGGAAGTCACTAGCGGGGGATACGAGCAGTACTTC many TRBJ2-7 TRBV4-3 TRBD2
CASSLAGTGIYGYTF TGTGCCAGCAGCTTAGCCGGGACAGGGATCTATGGCTACACCTTC few TRBJ1-2 TRBV7-2 TRBD1
CSARTDSNSPLHF TGCAGTGCGAGGACGGATTCTAATTCACCCCTCCACTTT - TRBJ1-6 TRBV20-1 -
CASSIGPGSGRDNSPLHF TGTGCCAGCAGCATTGGACCAGGTAGTGGGCGGGATAATTCACCCCTCCACTTT many TRBJ1-6 TRBV7-2 -
CASSQGGQDTEAFF TGCGCCAGCAGCCAAGGAGGACAGGACACTGAAGCTTTCTTT many TRBJ1-1 TRBV4-3 TRBD1
CASSYSGGGQKLWSYGYTF TGTGCCAGCAGTTACTCGGGGGGGGGACAGAAACTCTGGAGCTATGGCTACACCTTC many TRBJ1-2 TRBV6-6 TRBD1
CASSQEAGQPADGYTF TGTGCCAGCAGCCAAGAAGCGGGACAGCCTGCCGATGGCTACACCTTC many TRBJ1-2 TRBV4-2 TRBD1
CASSPGLADTDTQYF TGTGCCAGCAGTCCTGGACTAGCGGACACAGATACGCAGTATTTT few TRBJ2-3 TRBV2 TRBD2
CASRLAQLAGGTGELFF TGTGCAAGTCGCTTAGCCCAACTAGCGGGGGGCACCGGGGAGCTGTTTTTT many TRBJ2-2 TRBV12-2 -
CASSDHLGRGQMEDTEAFF TGCGCCAGCAGTGACCATTTAGGCAGGGGCCAAATGGAGGACACTGAAGCTTTCTTT many TRBJ1-1 TRBV10-1 -
CASSLQLAGYTGELFF TGTGCCAGCAGCTTACAACTAGCGGGGTACACCGGGGAGCTGTTTTTT many TRBJ2-2 TRBV5-6 TRBD2
CASTRGADTQYF TGTGCCAGCACGAGGGGGGCAGATACGCAGTATTTT few TRBJ2-3 TRBV6-1 -
CASSTTAASSSPLHF TGTGCCAGCAGCACCACAGCGGCTTCTTCTTCACCCCTCCACTTT - TRBJ1-6 TRBV11-2 -
CASSRGAVTEAFF TGTGCCAGCAGCCGAGGGGCGGTAACTGAAGCTTTCTTT many TRBJ1-1 TRBV9 -
CASSVAGSQVAFF TGTGCCAGCAGCGTAGCGGGCTCCCAAGTGGCTTTCTTT many TRBJ1-1 TRBV9 -
CASSLQGTEAFF TGCGCCAGCAGCTTGCAAGGCACTGAAGCTTTCTTT - TRBJ1-1 TRBV5-1 -
CASSLEDRVTSDTQYF TGTGCCAGCAGCTTAGAAGACAGGGTTACTTCGGATACGCAGTATTTT many TRBJ2-3 TRBV7-2 TRBD1
CASSPSPNEQFF TGTGCCAGCAGCCCTTCCCCCAATGAGCAGTTCTTC - TRBJ2-1 TRBV9 -
CASSHPTGVYEQYF TGTGCCAGCAGTCATCCGACAGGCGTTTACGAGCAGTACTTC - TRBJ2-7 TRBV7-8 -
CASSLGVLATTQYF TGTGCCAGCAGCTTAGGTGTCCTAGCGACTACGCAGTATTTT many TRBJ2-3 TRBV7-2 -
CASSLGFNSPLHF TGTGCCAGCAGTTTAGGGTTTAATTCACCCCTCCACTTT many TRBJ1-6 TRBV12-3/TRBV12-4 -
CASSYTPGEGQYF TGTGCCAGCAGTTACACCCCCGGGGAGGGGCAGTATTTT many TRBJ2-3 TRBV6-6 TRBD2
CASSQERGGQETQYF TGCGCCAGCAGCCAAGAGCGGGGGGGCCAAGAGACCCAGTACTTC - TRBJ2-5 TRBV4-3 TRBD2
CASSLDRNTGELFF TGTGCCAGCAGCCTGGACAGAAACACCGGGGAGCTGTTTTTT many TRBJ2-2 TRBV5-4 -
CASSLSGTASGYTF TGTGCCAGCAGTTTGTCCGGGACGGCCAGTGGCTACACCTTC many TRBJ1-2 TRBV27 -
CSARIAEGAIQYF TGCAGTGCTAGAATAGCCGAGGGGGCCATTCAGTACTTC many TRBJ2-4 TRBV20-1 TRBD1
CASSQIAGAENIQYF TGTGCCAGCAGCCAGATAGCGGGGGCCGAAAACATTCAGTACTTC many TRBJ2-4 TRBV3-1 TRBD2
CASGSIRTPPYF TGTGCCAGCGGATCTATTCGAACTCCTCCGTACTTC - TRBJ2-7 TRBV6-2/TRBV6-3 -
CASSSLEKLFF TGTGCCAGCAGCTCATTGGAAAAACTGTTTTTT many TRBJ1-4 TRBV21-1 -
CASSPGSQETQYF TGTGCCAGCAGCCCCGGGAGCCAAGAGACCCAGTACTTC - TRBJ2-5 TRBV7-6 -
CASSYSIQGWWTEAFF TGTGCCAGCAGTTACTCGATTCAGGGGTGGTGGACTGAAGCTTTCTTT few TRBJ1-1 TRBV6-2/TRBV6-3 -
CSVAGEATGELFF TGCAGCGTTGCGGGGGAGGCCACCGGGGAGCTGTTTTTT many TRBJ2-2 TRBV29-1 -
CAWSVRGPADGYTF TGTGCCTGGAGTGTCAGGGGGCCAGCCGATGGCTACACCTTC few TRBJ1-2 TRBV30 TRBD1
CSASIPKENQPQHF TGCAGTGCTAGTATTCCTAAGGAGAATCAGCCCCAGCATTTT - TRBJ1-5 TRBV20-1 -
CASSLGTGDEQYF TGCGCCAGCAGCTTGGGGACAGGGGACGAGCAGTACTTC many TRBJ2-7 TRBV5-1 TRBD1
CASSLGAGFYGELFF TGTGCCAGCAGCTTGGGGGCAGGGTTCTACGGGGAGCTGTTTTTT - TRBJ2-2 TRBV7-6 -
CASSLWGSSNQPQHF TGTGCCAGCAGTTTATGGGGTAGTAGCAATCAGCCCCAGCATTTT many TRBJ1-5 TRBV28 -
CASSPLGRQETQYF TGCGCCAGCAGCCCCCTGGGGCGCCAAGAGACCCAGTACTTC many TRBJ2-5 TRBV5-1 -
CASSEPGMNTEAFF TGCGCCAGCAGTGAGCCAGGCATGAACACTGAAGCTTTCTTT many TRBJ1-1 TRBV10-1 -
CASSIAGDGYTF TGTGCCAGTAGTATAGCCGGGGATGGCTACACCTTC many TRBJ1-2 TRBV19 -
CASRESGGSYNEQFF TGTGCCAGCAGAGAGTCCGGGGGCTCCTACAATGAGCAGTTCTTC - TRBJ2-1 TRBV6-5 -
CASSGRGGASDTQYF TGCGCCAGCAGCGGGCGGGGGGGTGCCTCAGATACGCAGTATTTT many TRBJ2-3 TRBV5-1 TRBD2
CASSLWEGYGYTF TGTGCCAGCAGCTTATGGGAGGGCTATGGCTACACCTTC - TRBJ1-2 TRBV7-6 -
CASSSGGGYNEQFF TGTGCCAGCAGTTCTGGCGGGGGGTACAATGAGCAGTTCTTC few TRBJ2-1 TRBV6-5 TRBD2
CASSSPPTGTGEKLFF TGTGCCAGCAGCTCCCCTCCGACAGGGACGGGTGAAAAACTGTTTTTT many TRBJ1-4 TRBV7-6 TRBD1